This T cell receptor beta chain derives from a study of shared clonotypes between healthy human individuals (dated by TCRdb to 2020 to 2021). Some background on the complete study: A few men and a couple of women, aged 18 to 49 years, made up the cohort. For each donor, three plates each were used for CD4 naive and CD4 memory, two plates were used for CD8 naive, and one plate was used for CD8 memory. The study deeply sequenced blood TCR repertoires of about five healthy adults to estimate repertoire size and the extent of clonotype sharing between individuals. Libraries were prepared and TCR repertoires were sequenced by different laboratories using diverse techniques, in order to increase sequencing depth and limit assay-specific biases. Each donor's leukapheresis produced roughly between roughly 0.85 and 9.5 billion PBMCs.

On the study overall, not on this receptor specifically: Sharing across several donors was observed for about 4.8% of naive CD4, over 3% of naive CD8, over 2% of memory CD4, and approximately 0.41% of memory CD8 clonotypes. The genetic and exposure-history diversity represented was limited by the small number of donors. Larger estimated clonotype richness was generally found for naive subsets than for memory subsets. Sampling was limited to blood, and TCR repertoires in tissue likely differ from TCR repertoires in blood. Rarefaction of sorted-subset datasets indicated incomplete sequencing despite the large sequencing depth. Compared with non-shared clonotypes, the clonotypes found in all four sorted-subset donors had higher generation probabilities. Based on pairwise subsampling, the degree of clonotype sharing among donors was expected to be affected by sequencing depth.

Healthy HIV-negative adults with no recently reported acute infections or vaccinations were included as donors. Every donor was a Caucasian adult residing in Nashville, Tennessee, USA. CD4+ T cells were enriched by magnetic negative selection, after which naive cells were positively selected on CD45RA and the negative fraction was taken as the memory subset. After blood collection by leukapheresis, PBMCs were isolated using Ficoll-Histopaque density gradient centrifugation and then cryopreserved in the vapor phase of liquid nitrogen. Analytical flow cytometry was used to check the purity and quantity of every magnetically sorted T cell population. Genomic DNA was isolated from each sorted fraction and quantified by UV absorbance on a Nanodrop 2000c. Using the deep immunoSEQ assay, TCR CDR3 regions were amplified from genomic DNA by multiplex PCR. For each cell subset, the extracted genomic DNA was distributed evenly across all wells of several immunoSEQ 96-well plates, and each plate served as one replicate. For sorted subsets, each replicate PCR was loaded with 200 ng genomic DNA, equivalent to 30,000 or so T cell genomes. Purified libraries were quantified with a Qubit 3.0 fluorometer, sized on a Bioanalyzer 2100, and re-quantified with the KAPA Library Quantification kit. Every immunoSEQ 96-well plate was sequenced on a separate single-read 150-cycle Illumina NextSeq 550 flow cell. Under the source paper's analysis protocol: Because the immunoSEQ output held only junctional sequences and lacked quality scores, the filtering could not match the filtering applied to full-length reads. Sequences were annotated with PyIR, a Python wrapper for IgBLAST v1.9, using IMGT germline references to assign V/J genes and CDR3. Reads were removed for weak V/J assignments (E-value above 1e-6), missing CDR3, stop codons, out-of-frame junctions, or ambiguous translated residues. V3J clonotypes were defined by identical inferred V gene, J gene, and CDR3 amino acid sequence. The percentage overlap between two repertoires was calculated by dividing the number of shared unique clonotypes by the size of the smaller repertoire. RTK rarefaction, the Chao1 estimator, and Recon v2.1 estimates of unobserved clonotypes were used to assess repertoire richness. For all TCRbeta clonotypes obtained by the gDNA method from a handful of donors, generation probabilities were computed with OLGA. In TCRdb, the immuneACCESS table is reduced to in-frame sequences with V and J assigned. These tables do not hold every clone; where another copy was compared, an unresolved V gene accounts for under half, and the others remain unexplained. The V and J calls and clone size were taken over from that table, and D and trimming were inferred from the DNA. This sample comprises around 2.5 million clones, roughly 93% of them detected only once. 0.36% of the sample is held by the ten biggest clonotypes.

Comment on this clone: The antigen it recognizes is unknown. No much larger clone is present one base from it, and per-base qualities are unavailable. At the DNA level, this CDR3 is encoded by other sequences in the same sample as well.

V gives up 1 base and J gives up 0 bases, and the segment between their germline ends measures 11 bases. Spanning cysteine to phenylalanine, the CDR3 consists of 16 amino acids. Just the 48-base CDR3 DNA is kept, in frame starting at base 1. CDR1 and CDR2 are drawn from the germline V gene: SGHRS, YFSETQ. Specimen: naive CD4+ T cells from PBMCs. The cell subset or site label for this specimen denotes: CD45RA+ positively selected. The receptor's source is a man aged 18 to 30 in good health. Some clones in this sample may be carry-over from other donors' samples. The rearrangement combines TRBV5-1 with TRBJ2-1; the D region possibly corresponds to TRBD2 (5 bases align). The sequence in DNA is TGCGCCAGCAGCTTGTCGAGCGGCAGCTCCTACAATGAGCAGTTCTTC. Its amino acids are CASSLSSGSSYNEQFF.